The subject of this entry is one T cell receptor beta chain. Measured with immunoSEQ multiplex PCR; TCRdb has only the in-frame clones, and not every one. Among about 69,000 clones listed, roughly 92% were seen once. The sample comes from a study of T cell changes during pregnancy in multiple sclerosis. Sequenced material: peripheral blood, taken in the third trimester of pregnancy. The receptor was derived from a female donor in good health, enrolled as a control in a pregnancy study.

CDR3 nucleotide sequence: TGTGCCAGCAGCCAAGAACCCACACAAACACTAGCGGGGGAACAAGAGACCCAGTACTTC. Protein sequence: CASSQEPTQTLAGEQETQYF. This rearrangement joins TRBV4-2 to TRBJ2-5, with 11 bases fitting TRBD2. With V trimmed by 0 bases and J by 2 bases, 14 bases remained unmatched. CDR1 is LGHNA, CDR2 YNFKEQ, per germline. This CDR3 has 20 amino acids.